The 10 T cell receptor beta chains below come from one sample, sequenced in a study of shared T cell receptors in the human thymus (dated by TCRdb to the early 2020s). Library preparation was by the immunoSEQ multiplex PCR assay. This is the immuneACCESS table as TCRdb keeps it, with only in-frame sequences that have V and J called. A part of the clones is gone; compared with another copy, unresolved V genes explain less than half, and the rest is unexplained. In all, the sample holds hundreds of thousands of clones, and over 75% of those were seen once. The ten biggest clones cover over 0.008% of the sample. This sample was shared with a second study, whose subject was human thymus T cells.

The material sequenced was thymocytes. These receptor sequences come from a boy younger than two with a congenital heart defect. Donor details come from another sample of the same person, matched by shared clones.

The CDR3 sequence: CASSSRLAGALNTGELFF. The CDR3 region has the DNA TGTGCCAGCAGCTCCCGACTAGCGGGAGCCCTAAACACCGGGGAGCTGTTTTTT. J is TRBJ2-2 and V is TRBV7-9; 12 bases map to TRBD2. The V gene's germline CDR1 is SEHNR and CDR2 FQNEAQ (reference sequence). The CDR3 consists of 18 residues. The V and J ends lost 4 bases and 2 bases, in that order; junction bases with no gene match: 8.

The CDR3 region is CASSERIGGGSNQPQHF. In DNA form, the CDR3 reads TGTGCCAGCAGCGAAAGAATAGGGGGCGGCAGCAATCAGCCCCAGCATTTT. The chain employs TRBV5-4 and TRBJ1-5; 7 nucleotides agree with TRBD1. The CDR3 consists of 17 residues. CDR1 is SGHNT, CDR2 YYREEE, per germline (reference sequence). V lost 4 bases, J lost 1 base, and 11 bases stayed unmatched.

The V call is TRBV14, the J call TRBJ2-7; 7 bases fit TRBD1. The CDR3 consists of 15 residues. Germline CDR1 and CDR2: SGHDN and FVKESK. V was pared by 4 bases and J by 5 bases, with 11 bases of the junction left unmatched. CDR3 residues: CASSPKTGEWDEQYF. CDR3 coding DNA: TGTGCCAGCAGCCCCAAAACAGGGGAGTGGGACGAGCAGTACTTC.

V and J are TRBV23-1 and TRBJ2-6, with a tentative D call TRBD2 (5 bases). TRBV23-1 is an ORF; its function is uncertain. The ends were cut back, 7 bases at V and 0 bases at J, with 10 bases in the middle. The CDR3 spans 15 residues. CDR3 nucleotide sequence: TGCGCCAGCACAAAAGGGAGCTCTGGGGCCAACGTCCTGACTTTC. Protein product: CASTKGSSGANVLTF.

This chain joins TRBV15 and TRBJ2-6; 8 bases are a match to TRBD1. Trimming cost V 2 bases and J 0 bases; bases outside gene matches: 6. This CDR3 has 18 amino acids. Germline-derived CDR1 and CDR2 are LNHNV and YYDKDF (reference sequence). In DNA, the CDR3 is TGTGCCACCAGCAGAACAGGGGGATTCAGCTCTGGGGCCAACGTCCTGACTTTC. Its protein product is CATSRTGGFSSGANVLTF. Variable domain in full (rest from reference TRBV15 and TRBJ2-6): DAMVIQNPRYQVTQFGKPVTLSCSQTLNHNVMYWYQQKSSQAPKLLFHYYDKDFNNEADTPDNFQSRRPNTSFCFLDIRSPGLGDTAMYLCATSRTGGFSSGANVLTFGAGSRLTVL.

The gene calls are TRBV5-6 and TRBJ1-4, with 7 bases aligning to TRBD1. The CDR3 is 17 residues long. Trimming took 5 bases from V and 0 from J; bases not matched to a gene: 10. Germline CDR1 and CDR2: SGHDT and YYEEEE. The CDR3 coding sequence is TGTGCCAGCAGTTGCAACCGGGACAGTGCAACTAATGAAAAACTGTTTTTT. Its protein product is CASSCNRDSATNEKLFF.

This clone came up once. The V and J genes are TRBV9 and TRBJ2-5, with TRBD2 matching 9 bases. V shed 0 bases, J shed 2 bases, and the junction held 8 bases outside the gene matches. The CDR3 covers 17 residues. Germline CDR1 reads SGDLS; CDR2 reads YYNGEE. The CDR3 region has the DNA TGTGCCAGCAGCGTAGGTCTAGCGGGGACATTACAAGAGACCCAGTACTTC. The encoded protein is CASSVGLAGTLQETQYF. Full variable domain (missing parts from reference TRBV9 and TRBJ2-5): DSGVTQTPKHLITATGQRVTLRCSPRSGDLSVYWYQQSLDQGLQFLIQYYNGEERAKGNILERFSAQQFPDLHSELNLSSLELGDSALYFCASSVGLAGTLQETQYFGPGTRLLVL.

V usage is TRBV28 and J usage is TRBJ1-6; no reliable D call. Germline CDR1 reads MDHEN; CDR2 reads SYDVKM. V lost 6 bases and J 8 bases, leaving 14 bases between the germline ends. The CDR3 loop spans 14 amino acids. CDR3 sequence reads: CASSHPRVDSPLHF. CDR3 DNA: TGTGCCAGCAGCCACCCCCGGGTTGATTCACCCCTCCACTTT. The full variable domain, rest sourced from reference TRBV28 and TRBJ1-6, is DVKVTQSSRYLVKRTGEKVFLECVQDMDHENMFWYRQDPGLGLRLIYFSYDVKMKEKGDIPEGYSVSREKKERFSLILESASTNQTSMYLCASSHPRVDSPLHFGNGTRLTVT.

The chain recombines TRBV7-2 with TRBJ1-1; D is undetermined. This CDR3 is 15 amino acids long. Germline V lookup: CDR1 SGHTA, CDR2 FQGNSA. The V gene lost 5 bases and the J gene lost 0 bases, with 13 bases spanning the gap. CDR3 residues: CASSPIVTLNTEAFF. CDR3 coding DNA: TGTGCCAGCAGCCCCATTGTGACATTGAACACTGAAGCTTTCTTT.

The gene calls are TRBV7-8 and TRBJ1-2, with a possible D match to TRBD1 (6 bases). Trimming stripped 1 base from V and 7 bases from J, with 10 bases between. The CDR3 contains 13 residues. Germline CDR1 SGHVS, CDR2 FQNEAQ. In DNA, the CDR3 is TGTGCCAGCAGCTTAGACAGGGATGTTGGCTACACCTTC. This encodes CASSLDRDVGYTF.